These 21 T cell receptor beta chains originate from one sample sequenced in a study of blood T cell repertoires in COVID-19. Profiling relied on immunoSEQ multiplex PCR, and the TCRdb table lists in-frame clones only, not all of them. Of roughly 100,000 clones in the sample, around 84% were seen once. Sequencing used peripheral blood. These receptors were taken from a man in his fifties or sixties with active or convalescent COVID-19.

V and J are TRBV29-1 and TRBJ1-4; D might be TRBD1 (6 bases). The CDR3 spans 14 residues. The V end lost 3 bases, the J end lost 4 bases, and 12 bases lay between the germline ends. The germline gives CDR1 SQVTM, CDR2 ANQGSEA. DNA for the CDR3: TGCAGCGTTGATCAGGGCAGGGGTAATGAAAAACTGTTTTTT. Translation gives CSVDQGRGNEKLFF.

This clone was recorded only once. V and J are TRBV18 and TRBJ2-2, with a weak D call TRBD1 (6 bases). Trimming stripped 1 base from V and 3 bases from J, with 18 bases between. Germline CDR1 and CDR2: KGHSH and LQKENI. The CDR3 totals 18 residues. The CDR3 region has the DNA TGTGCCAGCTCACCACGAGACGTAGGACAGCAGTACACCGGGGAGCTGTTTTTT. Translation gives CASSPRDVGQQYTGELFF.

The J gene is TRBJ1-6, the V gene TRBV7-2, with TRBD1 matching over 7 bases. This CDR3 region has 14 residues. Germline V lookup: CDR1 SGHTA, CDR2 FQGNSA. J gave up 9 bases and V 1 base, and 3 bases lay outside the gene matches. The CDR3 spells CASSLDQGVSPLHF. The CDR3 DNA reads TGTGCCAGCAGCTTAGATCAGGGGGTTTCACCCCTCCACTTT.

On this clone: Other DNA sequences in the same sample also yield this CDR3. The DNA for the CDR3 is TGTGCCAGCAGCCCCCAGGGGAATGAGCAGTTCTTC. Translating gives CASSPQGNEQFF. This chain uses TRBV12-3 or TRBV12-4 with TRBJ2-1; D perhaps matches TRBD1 (6 bases). The CDR3 covers 12 residues. V lost 6 bases to trimming and J lost 7 bases, with 10 bases between them.

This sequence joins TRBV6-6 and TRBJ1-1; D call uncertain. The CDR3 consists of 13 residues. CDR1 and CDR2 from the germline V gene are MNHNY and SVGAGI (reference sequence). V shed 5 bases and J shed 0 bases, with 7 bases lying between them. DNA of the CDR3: TGTGCCAGCAGTGGTCAGATGAACACTGAAGCTTTCTTT. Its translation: CASSGQMNTEAFF.

CDR3 DNA: TGCGCCAGCAGTGAGGCGGGTCTAGGCTACACCTTC. It yields the protein CASSEAGLGYTF. The chain recombines TRBV10-2 with TRBJ1-2, with unresolved D. Germline lookup yields CDR1 WSHSY and CDR2 SAAADI. V lost 2 bases and J lost 8, with 9 bases in between. The CDR3 extends over 12 amino acids.

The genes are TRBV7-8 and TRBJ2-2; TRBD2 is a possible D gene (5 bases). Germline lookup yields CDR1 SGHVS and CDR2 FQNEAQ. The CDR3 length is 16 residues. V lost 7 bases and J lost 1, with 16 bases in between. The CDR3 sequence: CASTLGRRENTGELFF. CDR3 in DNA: TGTGCCAGCACCTTGGGGAGAAGGGAGAACACCGGGGAGCTGTTTTTT.

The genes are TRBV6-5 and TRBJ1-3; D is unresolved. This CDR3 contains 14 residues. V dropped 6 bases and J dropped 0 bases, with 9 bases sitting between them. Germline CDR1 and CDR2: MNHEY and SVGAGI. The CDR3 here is CASRDTVSGNTIYF. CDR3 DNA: TGTGCCAGCAGAGACACGGTCTCTGGAAACACCATATATTTT.

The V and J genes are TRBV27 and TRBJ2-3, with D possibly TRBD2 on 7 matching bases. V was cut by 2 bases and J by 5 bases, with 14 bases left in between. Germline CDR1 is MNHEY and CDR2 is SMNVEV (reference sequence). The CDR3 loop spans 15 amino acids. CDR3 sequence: CASSLRWGGGDTQYF. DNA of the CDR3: TGTGCCAGCAGTTTACGGTGGGGGGGCGGAGATACGCAGTATTTT.

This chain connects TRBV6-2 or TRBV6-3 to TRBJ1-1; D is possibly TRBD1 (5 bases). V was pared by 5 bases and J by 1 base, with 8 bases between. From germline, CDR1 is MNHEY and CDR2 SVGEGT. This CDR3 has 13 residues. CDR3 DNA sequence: TGTGCCAGCAGTCTAGACAGGAACACTGAAGCTTTCTTT. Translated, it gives CASSLDRNTEAFF.

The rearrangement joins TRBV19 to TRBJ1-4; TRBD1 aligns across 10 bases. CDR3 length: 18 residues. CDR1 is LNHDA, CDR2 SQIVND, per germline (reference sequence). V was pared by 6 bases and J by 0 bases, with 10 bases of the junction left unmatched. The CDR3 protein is CASRTPGQGFATNEKLFF. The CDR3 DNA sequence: TGTGCCAGTAGAACTCCGGGACAGGGGTTCGCAACTAATGAAAAACTGTTTTTT.

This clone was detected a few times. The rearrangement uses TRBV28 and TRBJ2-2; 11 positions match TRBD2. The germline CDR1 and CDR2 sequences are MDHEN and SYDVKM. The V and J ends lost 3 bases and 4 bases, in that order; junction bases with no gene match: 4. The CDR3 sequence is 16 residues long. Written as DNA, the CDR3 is TGTGCCAGCAGTTTTTGGACTAGCGGGTTCACCGGGGAGCTGTTTTTT. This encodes CASSFWTSGFTGELFF.

The CDR3 sequence: CASSTAGASNTGELFF. The CDR3 DNA follows: TGTGCCAGCAGTACCGCGGGGGCCTCGAACACCGGGGAGCTGTTTTTT. The chain carries TRBV28 and TRBJ2-2, with a possible D match to TRBD2 (7 bases). CDR1 and CDR2 from the germline V gene are MDHEN and SYDVKM. CDR3 length: 16 residues. Trimming took off 5 bases at V and 0 bases at J, with 13 bases between the two ends.

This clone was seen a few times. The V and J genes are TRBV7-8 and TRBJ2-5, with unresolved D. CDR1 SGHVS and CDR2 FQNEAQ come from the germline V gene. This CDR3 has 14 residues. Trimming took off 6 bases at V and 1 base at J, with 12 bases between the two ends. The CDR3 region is CASRQTVTQETQYF. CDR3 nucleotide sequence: TGTGCCAGCAGACAGACCGTGACCCAAGAGACCCAGTACTTC.

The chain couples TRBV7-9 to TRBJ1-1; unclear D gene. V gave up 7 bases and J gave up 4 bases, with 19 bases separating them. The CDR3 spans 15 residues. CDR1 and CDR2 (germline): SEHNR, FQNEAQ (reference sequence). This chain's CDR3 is CASTSPSRSRTEAFF. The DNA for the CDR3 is TGTGCCAGCACCTCCCCCTCCCGTTCGCGCACTGAAGCTTTCTTT.

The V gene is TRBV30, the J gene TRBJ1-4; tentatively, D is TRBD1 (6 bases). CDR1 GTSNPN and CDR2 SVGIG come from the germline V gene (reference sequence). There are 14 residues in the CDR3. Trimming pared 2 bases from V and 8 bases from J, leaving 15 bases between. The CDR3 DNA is TGTGCCTGGAGTCCCCCAGGGGCTGGGGAAAAACTGTTTTTT. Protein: CAWSPPGAGEKLFF.

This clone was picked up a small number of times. The CDR3 DNA reads TGTGCCAGCAGCTTAGACAGGGCAACTAATGAAAAACTGTTTTTT. Its protein product is CASSLDRATNEKLFF. This chain joins TRBV7-9 and TRBJ1-4; weak D call: TRBD1 (6 bases). The CDR3 is 15 amino acids. Trimming took off 1 base at V and 0 bases at J, with 6 bases between the two ends. The germline V gene has CDR1 SEHNR and CDR2 FQNEAQ (reference sequence).

The CDR3 sequence is CASSLPGTGASGGELFF. CDR3 bases: TGTGCCAGCAGTCTACCCGGGACAGGGGCTAGTGGCGGGGAGCTGTTTTTT. V usage is TRBV28 and J usage is TRBJ2-2, with 10 bases that match TRBD1. The CDR3 is 17 residues long. Germline V gene sequence: CDR1 MDHEN, CDR2 SYDVKM. The J segment lost 7 bases and the V segment lost 5 bases, leaving 13 bases of the junction unmatched.

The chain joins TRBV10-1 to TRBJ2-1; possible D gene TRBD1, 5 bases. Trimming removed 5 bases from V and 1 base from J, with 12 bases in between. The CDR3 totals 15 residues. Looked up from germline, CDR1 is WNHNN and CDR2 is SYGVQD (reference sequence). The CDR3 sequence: CASSTDRRSYNEQFF. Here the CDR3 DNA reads TGCGCCAGCAGTACCGACAGAAGGTCCTACAATGAGCAGTTCTTC.

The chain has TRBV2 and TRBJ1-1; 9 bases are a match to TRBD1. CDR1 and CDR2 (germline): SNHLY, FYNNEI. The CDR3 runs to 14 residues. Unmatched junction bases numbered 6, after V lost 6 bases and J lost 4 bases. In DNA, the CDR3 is TGTGCCAGCAGGGGACAGGGCATGATCACTGAAGCTTTCTTT. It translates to CASRGQGMITEAFF.

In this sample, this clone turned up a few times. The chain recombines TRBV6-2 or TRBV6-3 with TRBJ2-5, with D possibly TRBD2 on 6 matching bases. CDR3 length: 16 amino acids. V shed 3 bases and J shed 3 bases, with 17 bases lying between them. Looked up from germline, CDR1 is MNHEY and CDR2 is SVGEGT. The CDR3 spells CASSYGLGLPKETQYF. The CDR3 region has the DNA TGTGCCAGCAGTTATGGCCTCGGACTACCGAAAGAGACCCAGTACTTC.